Below are 14 T cell receptor beta chains sequenced from a single sample in a study of neurological immune-mediated disorders. TCRdb redid the calling of the 5' RACE reads with MiXCR, one entry per CDR3 protein. The table shows more than 75,000 distinct CDR3 sequences, with 5% to 6% occurring only once. Input material: PBMCs. These receptors all stem from a young woman with multiple sclerosis.

Written as DNA, the CDR3 is TGTGCCACCAGTGATCCGGGACCGAGATCCTACAATGAGCAGTTCTTC. As protein: CATSDPGPRSYNEQFF. V and J are TRBV24-1 and TRBJ2-1, with D perhaps being TRBD1 or TRBD2 (5 bases each). V gave up 3 bases and J gave up 1 base, with 12 bases separating them. The germline gives CDR1 KGHDR, CDR2 SFDVKD. The CDR3 is 16 amino acids.

This clonotype was counted many times. The rearrangement links TRBV20-1 to TRBJ1-1; tentative D call: TRBD1 (6 bases). Trimming took 7 bases from V and 8 from J, leaving 20 bases between them. CDR3 size: 13 residues. Germline lookup yields CDR1 DFQATT and CDR2 SNEGSKA (reference sequence). CDR3 DNA sequence: TGCAGTGGCAAACAGGGTACTACCGGGGAAGCTTTCTTT. As protein: CSGKQGTTGEAFF.

This clonotype was counted at least ten times. The rearrangement links TRBV6-1 to TRBJ2-1; TRBD1 aligns across 7 bases. This CDR3 comprises 14 residues. Germline V gives CDR1 MNHNS, CDR2 SASEGT. J gave up 7 bases and V 6 bases, and 9 bases lay outside the gene matches. This CDR3 reads CASSRLGQRNEQFF. The CDR3 region has the DNA TGTGCCAGCAGCAGACTGGGACAGAGGAATGAGCAGTTCTTC.

This clonotype was recorded at least ten times. V gene TRBV12-3 or TRBV12-4 combines with J gene TRBJ1-2; the D gene is possibly TRBD1 (6 bases). The CDR3 consists of 13 residues. The ends were cut back, 7 bases at V and 4 bases at J, with 13 bases in the middle. Here the CDR3 DNA reads TGTGCCAGCACTCCGGACAGCAGCTATGGCTACACCTTC. As protein: CASTPDSSYGYTF.

This clonotype came up many times. The rearrangement links TRBV21-1 to TRBJ2-7; TRBD2, the D gene given by the table, was not confirmed from the DNA. TRBV21-1 is a pseudogene segment. The CDR3 runs 15 residues. For the CDR3, the DNA is TGTGCCCCATCCGGGTGGGATGAGGCCGCCTACGAGCAGTACGTC. It translates to CAPSGWDEAAYEQYV.

The sample holds many counts of this clonotype. Written as DNA, the CDR3 is TGTGCCAGCTCATTCCAGGGACAGGTTGGAAACACCATATATTTT. It yields the protein CASSFQGQVGNTIYF. This rearrangement joins TRBV18 to TRBJ1-3; 8 bases map to TRBD1. Germline V gene sequence: CDR1 KGHSH, CDR2 LQKENI. V was pared by 5 bases and J by 3 bases, with 6 bases of the junction left unmatched. This CDR3 has 15 residues.

The table lists this clonotype with a few counts. The chain carries TRBV5-1 and TRBJ2-3; D is ambiguous. CDR3 length equals 16 residues. Germline CDR1 reads SGHRS; CDR2 reads YFSETQ. V was shortened by 0 bases and J by 0 bases, with 11 bases between the two germline ends. The CDR3 sequence is CASSLGVGPSTDTQYF. Here the CDR3 DNA reads TGCGCCAGCAGCTTGGGTGTCGGGCCTAGCACAGATACGCAGTATTTT.

The sample holds many counts of this clonotype. The chain links TRBV12-3 or TRBV12-4 to TRBJ1-1; D not certain. Trimming pared 2 bases from V and 6 bases from J, leaving 13 bases between. The CDR3 sequence is 14 residues long. Here the CDR3 DNA reads TGTGCCAGCAGTTTAATGGGCGGGGAGGCTGAAGCTTTCTTT. Its translation is CASSLMGGEAEAFF.

The sample holds many counts of this clonotype. The chain joins TRBV4-1 to TRBJ1-1; possible D gene TRBD1, 6 bases. The V and J ends lost 0 bases and 2 bases respectively, with 10 bases between them. Germline lookup yields CDR1 MGHRA and CDR2 YSYEKL. CDR3 size: 15 residues. The CDR3 protein is CASSQEGAANTEAFF. The CDR3 DNA follows: TGCGCCAGCAGCCAAGAGGGGGCGGCCAACACTGAAGCTTTCTTT.

This clonotype was seen ten or more times. The chain couples TRBV20-1 to TRBJ2-1; 13 positions match TRBD2. Germline-derived CDR1 and CDR2 are DFQATT and SNEGSKA (reference sequence). CDR3 size: 15 residues. V lost 6 bases to trimming and J lost 7 bases; unmatched junction nucleotides: 9. This chain's CDR3 is CSARTSGRARNEQFF. The CDR3 nucleotides are TGCAGTGCCCGAACTAGCGGGAGGGCTCGAAATGAGCAGTTCTTC.

Ten or more counts support this clonotype. The chain couples TRBV28 to TRBJ1-4; 9 bases match TRBD1. This CDR3 is built from 16 residues. The trim removed 4 bases at V and 8 bases at J, leaving 11 bases unmatched. The germline gives CDR1 MDHEN, CDR2 SYDVKM. In DNA form, the CDR3 reads TGTGCCAGCAGTTCCACACAGGGGGCCACTGGCGAAAAACTGTTTTTT. Protein: CASSSTQGATGEKLFF.

Worth noting for this clonotype: Being one base from a much bigger clone, this may be a read error. The genes are TRBV7-6 and TRBJ1-3; D unclear. CDR3 length: 13 residues. CDR1 and CDR2 (germline): SGHVS, FNYEAQ. CDR3 in amino acids: CASSDNRGKTIYF. The DNA of the CDR3 is TGTGCCAGCAGCGATAACCGAGGAAAAACCATATATTTT.

In this sample, this clonotype turned up many times. The CDR3 loop is CASSLGHSGPQHF. The CDR3 DNA reads TGTGCCAGCAGCCTAGGACATTCGGGGCCCCAGCATTTT. This chain uses TRBV12-3 or TRBV12-4 with TRBJ1-5, with D perhaps matching TRBD1 (5 bases). This CDR3 is 13 amino acids long. Trimming pared 6 bases from V and 9 bases from J, leaving 15 bases between.

At least ten counts were recorded for this clonotype. The chain uses TRBV5-1 and TRBJ2-2, with D uncertain. CDR3 length equals 14 residues. The V end lost 4 bases, the J end lost 0 bases, and 7 bases lay between the germline ends. CDR1 is SGHRS and CDR2 is YFSETQ in the germline V gene. As DNA, the CDR3 is TGCGCCAGCAGCATTCTACCGAACACCGGGGAGCTGTTTTTT. Translation gives CASSILPNTGELFF.